The TCR beta chain described here comes from a study (dated by TCRdb to the early 2010s). Only one count was recorded for this clonotype. Its recognized antigen is unknown. Base qualities are missing; no much larger clone stands one base away. A read on its own is weak evidence. The sample was run on an Illumina Genome Analyzer IIx. TCRdb reanalyzed the raw reads on its own, using fastp at Q25 for trimming and MiXCR for clone calling, and kept in-frame beta chains. Rows with a matching CDR3 protein are joined into one entry that keeps the most common DNA and genes. This sample comprises several thousand distinct CDR3 sequences, more than 25% of them detected only once. The top ten constitute more than 20% of the sample. Sequences were obtained from blood. This clonotype was sampled from a human donor.

The DNA sequence reads TGCAGTGCTAGCGGGACTAGCGGGAATGAGCAGTTCTTC. Translation gives CSASGTSGNEQFF. The chain is assembled from TRBV20-1 and TRBJ2-1, with 12 central nucleotides matching TRBD2. Taken from cysteine to phenylalanine, the CDR3 has 13 residues. Only the CDR3 part of the read is kept: 39 bases, read in frame from the first base. Sequences DFQATT (CDR1) and SNEGSKA (CDR2) are obtained from the germline V gene (reference sequence). V is cut back by 3 bases and J by 7 bases, with 1 base in the junction unmatched.